Given below is one T cell receptor beta chain in context. The investigators sampled blood at baseline, at cycle 4 day 1, and at cycle 7 day 1. The method was immunoSEQ multiplex PCR; TCRdb's version includes in-frame clones alone and lacks a portion of them. The repertoire holds tens of thousands of clones, with roughly 80% as singletons. This sample was taken from a study of OX40 agonist ivuxolimab in advanced cancers. In the study overall: All patients had ivuxolimab intravenously every 2 weeks at 0.01 to 10 mg/kg.

The CDR3 spans 13 residues. Germline lookup yields CDR1 LNHDA and CDR2 SQIVND (reference sequence). V lost 3 bases and J 1 base, leaving 6 bases between the germline ends. This specimen was CD4+ or CD8+ T cells sorted from blood, taken in a trial of the OX40 agonist ivuxolimab. The V and J genes are TRBV19 and TRBJ1-1; D gene uncertain. The sequence was collected from an adult with an advanced solid tumor such as melanoma, head and neck, liver or kidney cancer. CDR3 residues: CASSMRRNTEAFF. The CDR3, as DNA: TGTGCCAGTAGTATGAGGCGGAACACTGAAGCTTTCTTT.